These 6 T cell receptor beta chains share one sample of origin, sequenced in a study of early stage breast cancer tumors. Assay used: immunoSEQ multiplex PCR; TCRdb lists only in-frame clones, some missing. This sample has approximately 50,000 clones; 60% to 85% occur once, and the top ten carry 3% to 3.5%. The sequenced sample consisted of blood. The receptors were sampled from a person aged 25 to 40 with breast cancer.

The chain uses TRBV18 and TRBJ1-2; 7 bases are a match to TRBD1. This CDR3 is 15 amino acids long. V lost 3 bases, J lost 5 bases, and 9 bases stayed unmatched. CDR1 is KGHSH and CDR2 is LQKENI in the germline V gene. The CDR3 sequence is CASSPRDRSEYGYTF. The CDR3, as DNA: TGTGCCAGCTCACCTAGGGACAGAAGCGAGTATGGCTACACCTTC. Based on the CDR3 plus reference TRBV18 and TRBJ1-2, the full variable domain is NAGVMQNPRHLVRRRGQEARLRCSPMKGHSHVYWYRQLPEEGLKFMVYLQKENIIDESGMPKERFSAEFPKEGPSILRIQQVVRGDSAAYFCASSPRDRSEYGYTFGSGTRLTVV.

CDR3 bases: TGTGCCAGCACCTGGGGCTGGGAACCCTACGAGCAGTACTTC. Its protein product is CASTWGWEPYEQYF. The rearrangement joins TRBV6-1 to TRBJ2-7, with D possibly TRBD1 on 5 matching bases. The CDR3 consists of 14 residues. Germline V lookup: CDR1 MNHNS, CDR2 SASEGT. Trimming cost V 7 bases and J 2 bases, with 15 bases left between them.

This chain links TRBV27 with TRBJ2-2, with TRBD2 identical over 9 bases. This CDR3 has 17 residues. The J segment lost 1 base and the V segment lost 6 bases, leaving 9 bases of the junction unmatched. Germline CDR1 MNHEY, CDR2 SMNVEV (reference sequence). CDR3 in DNA: TGTGCCAGCAGATTAATGACTAGCGGAGTGAACACCGGGGAGCTGTTTTTT. Encoded protein: CASRLMTSGVNTGELFF.

The gene calls are TRBV30 and TRBJ2-5; D is possibly TRBD1 or TRBD2 (5 bases each). This CDR3 has 15 amino acids. V was pared by 3 bases and J by 0 bases, with 14 bases between. In germline, CDR1 is GTSNPN, CDR2 SVGIG (reference sequence). The CDR3 sequence is CAWSPGRRDQETQYF. In DNA form, the CDR3 reads TGTGCCTGGAGCCCGGGACGGCGAGACCAAGAGACCCAGTACTTC.

The chain joins TRBV5-8 to TRBJ1-4; 9 bases fit TRBD1. The CDR3 loop spans 17 amino acids. Germline lookup yields CDR1 SGHTS and CDR2 YDEGEE. V was pared by 3 bases and J by 7 bases, with 13 bases of the junction left unmatched. CDR3 coding DNA: TGTGCCAGCAGCTCCGGGACAGGGCTTATGTTAGCTGAAAAACTGTTTTTT. Translating gives CASSSGTGLMLAEKLFF. Together with reference TRBV5-8 and TRBJ1-4, the CDR3 gives the full variable domain: EAGVTQSPTHLIKTRGQQATLRCSPISGHTSVYWYQQALGLGLQFLLWYDEGEERNRGNFPPRFSGRQFPNYSSELNVNALELEDSALYLCASSSGTGLMLAEKLFFGSGTQLSVL.

This clone was counted between two and nine times. This chain links TRBV7-2 with TRBJ2-2, with D tentatively TRBD2 (7 bases). Germline assignment: CDR1 SGHTA and CDR2 FQGNSA. The CDR3 length is 16 residues. V lost 5 bases and J lost 6, with 19 bases in between. CDR3 residues: CASSLPGGARAGELFF. CDR3 nucleotide sequence: TGTGCCAGCAGCCTACCTGGGGGGGCCAGGGCCGGGGAGCTGTTTTTT.